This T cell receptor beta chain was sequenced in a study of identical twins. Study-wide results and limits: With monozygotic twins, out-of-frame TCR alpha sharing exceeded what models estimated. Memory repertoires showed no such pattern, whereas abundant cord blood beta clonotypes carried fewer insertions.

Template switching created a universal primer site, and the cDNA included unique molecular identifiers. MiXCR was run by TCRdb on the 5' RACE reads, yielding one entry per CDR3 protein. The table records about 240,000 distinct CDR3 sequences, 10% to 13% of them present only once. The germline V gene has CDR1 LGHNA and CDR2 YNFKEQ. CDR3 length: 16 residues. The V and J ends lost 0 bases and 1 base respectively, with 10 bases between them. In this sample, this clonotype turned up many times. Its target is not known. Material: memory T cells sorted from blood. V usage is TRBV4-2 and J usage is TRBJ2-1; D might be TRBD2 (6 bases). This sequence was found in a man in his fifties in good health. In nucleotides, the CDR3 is TGTGCCAGCAGCCAAGATATTGCGGGATCCTACAATGAGCAGTTCTTC. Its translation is CASSQDIAGSYNEQFF.